The 7 T cell receptor beta chains given below trace back to one sample, sequenced in a study of regulatory T cells in long-lasting Graves disease. Relying on iRepertoire HTBI primers and Arm-PCR of CDR3 regions, the team built TCR beta libraries. A single record per CDR3 protein comes from TCRdb applying MiXCR to the multiplex PCR reads. Of roughly 500,000 distinct CDR3 sequences in the sample, around 15% were seen once. Time point: newly diagnosed GD, antithyroid drugs for less than 3 months. PBMCs were the source of the RNA used for TCR sequencing. The same data also contributed to another study, on T cells in Graves' hyperthyroidism and ophthalmopathy.

The sequencing used peripheral blood mononuclear cells (PBMCs), collected at new diagnosis, from a patient treated with antithyroid drugs. These receptors originate from a woman aged 45-60 years with Graves disease.

This clonotype has a count of ten or more. This chain uses TRBV2 with TRBJ2-4, with 8 bases identical to TRBD2. The germline V gene has CDR1 SNHLY and CDR2 FYNNEI. The CDR3 consists of 15 residues. After removal of 4 bases from V and 9 bases from J, the junction contained 11 bases not matched to a gene. The CDR3: CASSVEGLERAIQYF. CDR3 nucleotide sequence: TGTGCCAGCAGTGTCGAGGGACTAGAACGCGCCATTCAGTACTTC.

This clonotype was detected ten times or more. The chain carries TRBV28 and TRBJ2-5; 9 bases line up with TRBD1. There are 18 residues in the CDR3. The junction had 16 bases not matched to a gene; V was cut back by 4 bases and J by 4 bases. CDR1 and CDR2 from the germline V gene are MDHEN and SYDVKM. The chain's CDR3 is CASSSSQDRGGLLETQYF. In nucleotides, the CDR3 is TGTGCCAGCAGTTCCTCTCAGGACAGGGGAGGGTTGTTAGAGACCCAGTACTTC.

CDR3 amino acids: CASNLRGNSYEQYF. The CDR3 DNA reads as TGCGCCAGCAACCTACGGGGGAACTCCTACGAGCAGTACTTC. The rearrangement links TRBV5-1 to TRBJ2-7; maybe TRBD2 (6 bases). Germline-derived CDR1 and CDR2 are SGHRS and YFSETQ. The CDR3 is made up of 14 amino acids. V was shortened by 6 bases and J by 0 bases, with 13 bases between the two germline ends. The full variable domain, its missing parts supplied by reference TRBV5-1 and TRBJ2-7, is KAGVTQTPRYLIKTRGQQVTLSCSPISGHRSVSWYQQTPGQGLQFLFEYFSETQRNKGNFPGRFSGRQFSNSRSEMNVSTLELGDSALYLCASNLRGNSYEQYFGPGTRLTVT.

This clonotype has a count of ten or more. V usage is TRBV5-1 and J usage is TRBJ1-2; 8 bases map to TRBD1. With V trimmed by 5 bases and J by 7 bases, 10 bases remained unmatched. Germline CDR1 SGHRS, CDR2 YFSETQ. This CDR3 region has 14 residues. In nucleotides, the CDR3 is TGCGCCAGCAGTAGTGAGACAGGGGCACTTGGCTACACCTTC. Translating gives CASSSETGALGYTF.

This clonotype was seen a few times. This sequence joins TRBV4-1 and TRBJ2-1; 11 positions match TRBD2. Germline V gene data show CDR1 as MGHRA and CDR2 as YSYEKL. The CDR3 is 16 residues long. Losses at the gene ends were 3 bases for V and 7 bases for J; bases not matched to a gene: 8. The CDR3 DNA reads TGCGCCAGCAGCCACCCGATAGCGGGAGGGATAAATGAGCAGTTCTTC. This sequence encodes CASSHPIAGGINEQFF.

Concerning this clonotype: A much larger clone lies a single base off, so this may be a read error. The chain is built from TRBV6-2 or TRBV6-3 and TRBJ2-1; 7 nucleotides match TRBD1. The J segment lost 6 bases and the V segment lost 8 bases, leaving 10 bases of the junction unmatched. CDR1 is MNHEY and CDR2 is SVGEGT in the germline V gene. The CDR3 runs to 14 residues. The CDR3 DNA follows: TGTGCCAGCCACGGGACAGTGGCCTTCAATGAGCAGTTCTTC. Translated, it gives CASHGTVAFNEQFF.

CDR3 in amino acids: CASSDLGQGSTEAFF. DNA of the CDR3: TGTGCCAGCAGTGACCTCGGACAGGGGAGTACTGAAGCTTTCTTT. This chain connects TRBV2 to TRBJ1-1; 9 bases agree with TRBD1. CDR1 is SNHLY, CDR2 FYNNEI, per germline. The CDR3 is 15 residues long. V shed 3 bases and J 5 bases; nucleotides not matched to a gene: 7. Full variable domain (outside the CDR3, taken from reference TRBV2 and TRBJ1-1): EPEVTQTPSHQVTQMGQEVILRCVPISNHLYFYWYRQILGQKVEFLVSFYNNEISEKSEIFDDQFSVERPDGSNFTLKIRSTKLEDSAMYFCASSDLGQGSTEAFFGQGTRLTVV.